This T cell receptor beta chain is from a study of sequential checkpoint blockade in melanoma. As for the study in general: Patients were randomized 1:1 to nivolumab-then-ipilimumab or ipilimumab-then-nivolumab first-line.

Sequenced by immunoSEQ multiplex PCR; TCRdb stores in-frame clones only, minus some. The table has approximately 10,000 clones, roughly 81% seen once. The treatment is: randomized to nivolumab then ipilimumab (arm A) or the reverse (arm B). Patients had received no earlier DNA-damaging chemotherapy. CDR3 length: 16 residues. The germline gives CDR1 MNHNS, CDR2 SASEGT. The J segment lost 8 bases and the V segment lost 2 bases, leaving 9 bases of the junction unmatched. Sequenced here: CD8+ T cells sorted from blood (inferred from file names), sampled from a patient given nivolumab and ipilimumab in sequence. This chain uses TRBV6-1 with TRBJ1-4; 9 positions match TRBD1. The clonotype was recovered from a human donor with melanoma. The CDR3: CASSELQGQGAEKLFF. The DNA for the CDR3 is TGTGCCAGCAGTGAATTGCAGGGACAGGGCGCGGAAAAACTGTTTTTT.